This T cell receptor (beta chain) was captured by sequencing in a study of T cells in narcolepsy. There are a few counts of this clone. Here immunoSEQ multiplex PCR was the method, and the copy in TCRdb shows in-frame clones only, minus some. The sample records some 30,000 clones, around 80% being singletons. The CDR3 consists of 14 residues. V dropped 3 bases and J dropped 3 bases, with 11 bases sitting between them. Germline values: CDR1 LNHDA, CDR2 SQIVND (reference sequence). The TCR comes from a human donor with narcolepsy. Sequenced material: CD45RA- memory CD4+ T cells from PBMCs. This chain connects TRBV19 to TRBJ1-2; the D gene is possibly TRBD1 (5 bases). The CDR3 region has the DNA TGTGCCAGTAGTATTGCGGGGGGATACTATGGCTACACCTTC. This codes for CASSIAGGYYGYTF. Looking up the rest from reference TRBV19 and TRBJ1-2 gives the full variable domain: DGGITQSPKYLFRKEGQNVTLSCEQNLNHDAMYWYRQDPGQGLRLIYYSQIVNDFQKGDIAEGYSVSREKKESFPLTVTSAQKNPTAFYLCASSIAGGYYGYTFGSGTRLTVV.